Following are 9 T cell receptor beta chains from one sample sequenced in a study of cytomegalovirus exposure and HLA in healthy donors. A multiplex PCR was run with 60 Vbeta primers and 13 Jbeta primers. Using immunoSEQ multiplex PCR, the repertoire was profiled, and TCRdb retains in-frame clones only, with some absent. The repertoire includes 100,000 to 150,000 clones, over 9.5% of them detected once, and under 6% sits in the top ten. The sequencing input was PBMCs. These receptor sequences come from a woman younger than 30 in good health and CMV-seropositive.

This clone occurred a few times. This sequence joins TRBV11-3 and TRBJ1-2, with 7 bases fitting TRBD1. CDR3 length equals 16 residues. Germline CDR1 reads SGHNT; CDR2 reads YENEEA. The V segment lost 0 bases and the J segment 4 bases; nucleotides outside the gene matches: 8. The CDR3 reads CASSLDLQGRTYGYTF. The DNA for the CDR3 is TGTGCCAGCAGCTTAGACCTACAGGGGCGCACCTATGGCTACACCTTC. Full variable domain (remainder filled in from reference TRBV11-3 and TRBJ1-2): EAGVVQSPRYKIIEKKQPVAFWCNPISGHNTLYWYLQNLGQGPELLIRYENEEAVDDSQLPKDRFSAERLKGVDSTLKIQPAELGDSAVYLCASSLDLQGRTYGYTFGSGTRLTVV.

Ten or more counts support this clone. This chain uses TRBV5-1 with TRBJ2-7, with D maybe TRBD1 (5 bases). This CDR3 spans 13 amino acids. V was cut by 3 bases and J by 4 bases, with 11 bases left in between. Germline CDR1 reads SGHRS; CDR2 reads YFSETQ. In DNA, the CDR3 is TGCGCCAGCAGCTATACCACAGGATACGAGCAGTACTTC. Its protein product is CASSYTTGYEQYF.

V gene TRBV10-3 combines with J gene TRBJ2-7; D might be TRBD2 (6 bases). The CDR3 has 12 residues. The ends were cut back, 10 bases at V and 2 bases at J, with 12 bases in the middle. Germline V CDR1 and CDR2: ENHRY, SYGVKD. CDR3 DNA sequence: TGTGCCACGAAGGGACTTACCTACGAGCAGTACTTC. Translated, it gives CATKGLTYEQYF.

The chain uses TRBV18 and TRBJ1-1; possible D gene TRBD1, 5 bases. Trimming removed 1 base from V and 1 base from J, with 13 bases in between. This CDR3 region has 16 residues. The germline CDR1 and CDR2 sequences are KGHSH and LQKENI. As DNA, the CDR3 is TGTGCCAGCTCACCACGGTCCCCAGGGAAGAACACTGAAGCTTTCTTT. Translating it yields CASSPRSPGKNTEAFF. Together with reference TRBV18 and TRBJ1-1, the CDR3 gives the full variable domain: NAGVMQNPRHLVRRRGQEARLRCSPMKGHSHVYWYRQLPEEGLKFMVYLQKENIIDESGMPKERFSAEFPKEGPSILRIQQVVRGDSAAYFCASSPRSPGKNTEAFFGQGTRLTVV.

The chain links TRBV6-1 to TRBJ2-7, with TRBD2 identical over 8 bases. Trimming took 6 bases from V and 5 from J; bases not matched to a gene: 6. Germline CDR1 reads MNHNS; CDR2 reads SASEGT. CDR3 length: 13 amino acids. This CDR3 reads CASRISGSDEQYF. The CDR3, as DNA: TGTGCCAGCAGGATCAGCGGGAGCGACGAGCAGTACTTC.

The V call is TRBV11-3, the J call TRBJ1-1; the D gene is possibly TRBD1 (6 bases). V gave up 2 bases and J gave up 2 bases, with 21 bases separating them. This CDR3 comprises 18 residues. Germline loops: CDR1 SGHNT, CDR2 YENEEA. CDR3 in amino acids: CASSLSAGGHWLNTEAFF. The CDR3 DNA sequence: TGTGCCAGCAGCTTAAGTGCCGGGGGGCATTGGCTTAACACTGAAGCTTTCTTT.

This chain joins TRBV5-6 and TRBJ1-3, with 7 bases matching TRBD1. The germline gives CDR1 SGHDT, CDR2 YYEEEE. The CDR3 extends over 14 amino acids. V shed 3 bases and J 3 bases; nucleotides not matched to a gene: 3. Here the CDR3 DNA reads TGTGCCAGCAGCTCAGGGGGTAGTGGAAACACCATATATTTT. Translating gives CASSSGGSGNTIYF. Looking up the rest from reference TRBV5-6 and TRBJ1-3 gives the full variable domain: DAGVTQSPTHLIKTRGQQVTLRCSPKSGHDTVSWYQQALGQGPQFIFQYYEEEERQRGNFPDRFSGHQFPNYSSELNVNALLLGDSALYLCASSSGGSGNTIYFGEGSWLTVV.

This clone was counted only a few times. Within the sample, other DNA sequences also encode this same CDR3. This chain links TRBV30 with TRBJ1-1; possibly TRBD1 for D (5 bases). Germline V CDR1 and CDR2: GTSNPN, SVGIG (reference sequence). V gave up 1 base and J gave up 0 bases, with 6 bases separating them. The CDR3 is made up of 13 amino acids. CDR3 DNA: TGTGCCTGGAGTGGACAGTTGAACACTGAAGCTTTCTTT. Protein product: CAWSGQLNTEAFF.

This clone appeared a few times. The rearrangement joins TRBV5-1 to TRBJ2-5; the D is unclear. Germline V lookup: CDR1 SGHRS, CDR2 YFSETQ. Trimming took 0 bases from V and 4 from J, leaving 4 bases between them. The CDR3 is 12 residues long. CDR3 bases: TGCGCCAGCAGCTTGGTATCAGAGACCCAGTACTTC. Protein: CASSLVSETQYF.